This T cell receptor beta chain was recorded in a study of OX40 agonist ivuxolimab in advanced cancers. For the study at large: Ivuxolimab, an agonist antibody against OX40 (CD134), was given to patients. Subjects had a mean age of about 61 years, with a range of roughly 20 to 79; just over 80% were male. Enrollees could have had prior anti-PD-1, anti-PD-L1 or anti-CTLA-4 therapy, which approximately 40% had received.

TCRdb's copy holds only in-frame clones and misses some; the assay was immunoSEQ multiplex PCR. Of more than 40,000 clones listed, around 73% were seen once; the top ten hold roughly 2%. CDR1 MNHEY and CDR2 SVGAGI come from the germline V gene. J gave up 2 bases and V 0 bases, and 2 bases lay outside the gene matches. This CDR3 has 16 residues. The TCR sequence derives from an adult with an advanced solid tumor such as melanoma, head and neck, liver or kidney cancer. The specimen was CD4+ or CD8+ T cells sorted from blood, collected in a trial of the OX40 agonist ivuxolimab. The chain joins TRBV6-5 to TRBJ1-3; TRBD1 matches 9 bases. In nucleotides, the CDR3 is TGTGCCAGCAGTTACTCGGACAGGGGTCCTGGAAACACCATATATTTT. This translates into CASSYSDRGPGNTIYF.